Listed here are 4 T cell receptor beta chains from one sample, sequenced in a study of CD8 T cells in ankylosing spondylitis. TCRdb fed the 5' RACE reads into MiXCR, producing one record per CDR3 protein. This table holds some 30,000 distinct CDR3 sequences, approximately 15% found once. Sequenced sample: blood. The receptors originated from a male donor with ankylosing spondylitis or in good health (not recorded which).

This clonotype turned up a few times. The rearrangement uses TRBV9 and TRBJ2-3; D perhaps matches TRBD2 (5 bases). This CDR3 region has 16 residues. With 1 base removed from V and 0 bases from J, the gap between germline ends came to 12 bases. The germline V gene has CDR1 SGDLS and CDR2 YYNGEE. CDR3 amino acids: CASSVLKAASTDTQYF. As DNA, the CDR3 is TGTGCCAGCAGCGTACTCAAAGCGGCTAGCACAGATACGCAGTATTTT.

This clonotype was found many times. The chain links TRBV7-9 to TRBJ2-7; tentative D call: TRBD2 (5 bases). CDR3 length: 13 amino acids. Germline V gene data show CDR1 as SEHNR and CDR2 as FQNEAQ (reference sequence). V was trimmed by 5 bases and J by 4 bases, leaving 12 bases between them. CDR3 bases: TGTGCCAGCAGCGCCCCGGAGGATTACGAGCAGTACTTC. Protein: CASSAPEDYEQYF. Drawing the rest from reference TRBV7-9 and TRBJ2-7, the complete variable domain is DTGVSQNPRHKITKRGQNVTFRCDPISEHNRLYWYRQTLGQGPEFLTYFQNEAQLEKSRLLSDRFSAERPKGSFSTLEIQRTEQGDSAMYLCASSAPEDYEQYFGPGTRLTVT.

The chain is built from TRBV28 and TRBJ2-1, with 7 positions matching TRBD2. The CDR3 consists of 16 residues. Germline-derived CDR1 and CDR2 are MDHEN and SYDVKM. J gave up 7 bases and V 1 base, and 10 bases lay outside the gene matches. This chain's CDR3 is CASSLSFAGVNNEQFF. The CDR3 DNA follows: TGTGCCAGCAGTTTATCGTTTGCGGGAGTAAATAATGAGCAGTTCTTC.

This clonotype was detected a few times. The DNA of the CDR3 is TGTGCCAGCAGCGCTAGCGGAGGCGGCACAGATACGCAGTATTTT. Its translation: CASSASGGGTDTQYF. V usage is TRBV6-4 and J usage is TRBJ2-3; 7 nucleotides agree with TRBD2. Germline lookup yields CDR1 MRHNA and CDR2 SNTAGT. With V trimmed by 6 bases and J by 1 base, 7 bases remained unmatched. The CDR3 sequence is 15 residues long.